The rows below give T cell receptor beta chains drawn from one sample of a study of shared clonotypes between healthy human individuals. The method was immunoSEQ multiplex PCR; TCRdb's version includes in-frame clones alone and lacks a portion of them. The sample has around 510,000 clones; roughly 79% are singletons. Material: PBMCs. The receptors stem from a woman between 40 and 50 years old in good health. Some clones in this sample may be carry-over from other donors' samples. Each CDR3 is given with its conserved first and last residue. A D gene is named only where the DNA matches it firmly. Clone size, where shown, is once, few, many, or a class for clones that have expanded.

v_gene: TRBV28
j_gene: TRBJ1-5
d_gene: NA
abundance: NA
CDR3nt: TGTGCCAGCAGCTTGCTTACGGGGACATTCAATAGCAATCAGCCCCAGCATTTT
CDR3aa: CASSLLTGTFNSNQPQHF

v_gene: TRBV5-1
j_gene: TRBJ2-1
d_gene: NA
abundance: NA
CDR3nt: TGCGCCAGCAGCTCCCCGGAGCCAGGATCCTACAATGAGCAGTTCTTC
CDR3aa: CASSSPEPGSYNEQFF

v_gene: TRBV9
j_gene: TRBJ2-7
d_gene: TRBD2
abundance: NA
CDR3nt: TGTGCCAGCAGCGTAGGGACTAGCGGGGGCCTTTATCTTTACGAGCAGTACTTC
CDR3aa: CASSVGTSGGLYLYEQYF

v_gene: TRBV18
j_gene: TRBJ2-1
d_gene: TRBD2
abundance: NA
CDR3nt: TGTGCCAGCTCACCATTTGCTAGCGGGACCGACAATGAGCAGTTCTTC
CDR3aa: CASSPFASGTDNEQFF

v_gene: TRBV5-1
j_gene: TRBJ2-3
d_gene: NA
abundance: once
CDR3nt: TGCGCCAGCAGCTTTGGGACTCGAACGTTAAGCACAGATACGCAGTATTTT
CDR3aa: CASSFGTRTLSTDTQYF

v_gene: TRBV7-2
j_gene: TRBJ2-7
d_gene: NA
abundance: NA
CDR3nt: TGTGCCAGCAGCTTAGAGGTCTCAGAGTACGAGCAGTACTTC
CDR3aa: CASSLEVSEYEQYF

v_gene: TRBV15
j_gene: TRBJ2-2
d_gene: TRBD2
abundance: NA
CDR3nt: TGTGCCACCAGCAAGGGACTAGCGGGAGGACTGTTCACCGGGGAGCTGTTTTTT
CDR3aa: CATSKGLAGGLFTGELFF

v_gene: TRBV18
j_gene: TRBJ1-4
d_gene: NA
abundance: NA
CDR3nt: TGTGCCAGCTCACCGGAAAGGGAAAAACTGTTTTTT
CDR3aa: CASSPEREKLFF

v_gene: TRBV14
j_gene: TRBJ2-7
d_gene: NA
abundance: NA
CDR3nt: TGTGCCAGCAGCCTAGCGAAGACGGGTTCAGCCTACGAGCAGTACTTC
CDR3aa: CASSLAKTGSAYEQYF

v_gene: TRBV10-3
j_gene: TRBJ2-7
d_gene: NA
abundance: NA
CDR3nt: TGTGCCATCAGTGATGTGAACGAGCAGTACTTC
CDR3aa: CAISDVNEQYF

v_gene: TRBV11-3
j_gene: TRBJ2-5
d_gene: NA
abundance: NA
CDR3nt: TGTGCCAGCAGCTTAGAAGGCAGAGAGACCCAGTACTTC
CDR3aa: CASSLEGRETQYF